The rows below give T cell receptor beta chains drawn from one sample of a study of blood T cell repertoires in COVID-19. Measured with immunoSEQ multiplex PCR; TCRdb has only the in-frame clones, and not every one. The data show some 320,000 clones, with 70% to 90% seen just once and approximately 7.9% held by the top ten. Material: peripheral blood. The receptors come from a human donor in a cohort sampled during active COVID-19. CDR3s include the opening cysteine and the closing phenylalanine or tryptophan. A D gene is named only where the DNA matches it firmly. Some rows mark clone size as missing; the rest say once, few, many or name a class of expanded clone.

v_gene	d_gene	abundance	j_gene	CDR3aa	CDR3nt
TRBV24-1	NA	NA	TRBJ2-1	CATSGRGGSYNEQFF	TGTGCCACCAGTGGAAGGGGTGGGTCCTACAATGAGCAGTTCTTC
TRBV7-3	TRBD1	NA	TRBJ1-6	CASSPGQANSPLHF	TGTGCCAGCAGCCCCGGACAGGCCAATTCACCCCTCCACTTT
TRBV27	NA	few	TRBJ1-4	CASSFDRWNEKLFF	TGTGCCAGCAGTTTCGACAGGTGGAATGAAAAACTGTTTTTT
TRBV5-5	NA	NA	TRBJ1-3	CASSRGSGSVSGNTIYF	TGTGCCAGCAGCCGGGGGTCAGGCAGCGTCTCTGGAAACACCATATATTTT
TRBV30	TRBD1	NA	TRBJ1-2	CAWNPGQTNYGYTF	TGTGCCTGGAACCCGGGACAGACCAACTATGGCTACACCTTC
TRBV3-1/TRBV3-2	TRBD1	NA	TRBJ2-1	CASSLGQGRQFF	TGTGCCAGCTCTCTCGGACAGGGCCGTCAGTTCTTC
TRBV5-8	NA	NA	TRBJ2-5	CASSKRDQETQYF	TGTGCCAGCAGCAAGCGGGACCAAGAGACCCAGTACTTC
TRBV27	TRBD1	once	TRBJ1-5	CASRALDRSQPQHF	TGTGCCAGCAGGGCCCTGGACAGGAGCCAGCCCCAGCATTTT
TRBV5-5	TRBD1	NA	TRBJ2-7	CASSYGTVSYEQYF	TGTGCCAGCAGCTACGGGACAGTCTCCTACGAGCAGTACTTC
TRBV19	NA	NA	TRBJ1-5	CASSMWGRGQPQHF	TGTGCCAGTAGTATGTGGGGGAGGGGTCAGCCCCAGCATTTT
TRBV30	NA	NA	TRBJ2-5	CAWSEFGGAQETQYF	TGTGCCTGGAGTGAATTTGGGGGGGCACAAGAGACCCAGTACTTC
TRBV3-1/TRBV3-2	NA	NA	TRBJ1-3	CASSLKPWDIGSGNTIYF	TGTGCCAGCAGCCTAAAACCTTGGGACATAGGCTCTGGAAACACCATATATTTT
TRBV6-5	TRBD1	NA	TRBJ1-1	CASSGQGGDGTEAFF	TGTGCCAGCAGCGGACAGGGCGGTGACGGCACTGAAGCTTTCTTT
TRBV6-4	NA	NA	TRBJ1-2	CASSDSGNGYTF	TGTGCCAGCAGTGACTCCGGGAATGGCTACACCTTC
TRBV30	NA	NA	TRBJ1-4	CAWSALDGNEKLFF	TGTGCCTGGAGCGCCCTAGACGGAAATGAAAAACTGTTTTTT
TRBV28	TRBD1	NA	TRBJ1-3	CASSFPPGQSTSSGNTIYF	TGTGCCAGCAGTTTTCCTCCGGGACAGTCGACGAGCTCTGGAAACACCATATATTTT
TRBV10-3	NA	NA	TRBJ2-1	CAISEPGGTDEQFF	TGTGCCATCAGTGAACCGGGGGGCACCGATGAGCAGTTCTTC
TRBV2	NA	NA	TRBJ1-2	CASRAPGLDGYTF	TGTGCCAGCAGGGCACCGGGTCTGGATGGCTACACCTTC
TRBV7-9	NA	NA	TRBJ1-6	CASSAGAVDSSYNSPLHF	TGTGCCAGCAGCGCAGGGGCGGTCGATAGCTCCTATAATTCACCCCTCCACTTT
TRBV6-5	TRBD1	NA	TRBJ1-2	CASSRDRVPGGYTF	TGTGCCAGCAGTCGCGACAGGGTACCTGGTGGCTACACCTTC
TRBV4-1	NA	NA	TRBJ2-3	CASSHDSSISTDTQYF	TGCGCCAGCAGCCATGACTCTAGTATCAGCACAGATACGCAGTATTTT
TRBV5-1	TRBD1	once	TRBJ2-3	CASSLPTGLGTDTQYF	TGCGCCAGCAGCTTGCCGACAGGGTTGGGCACAGATACGCAGTATTTT
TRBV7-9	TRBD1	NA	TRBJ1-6	CASSLAAGTGGPLHF	TGTGCCAGCAGCTTAGCGGCAGGGACAGGGGGACCCCTCCACTTT
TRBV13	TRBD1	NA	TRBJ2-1	CASSTTGTVLDEQFF	TGTGCCAGCAGCACCACCGGGACAGTTCTGGATGAGCAGTTCTTC
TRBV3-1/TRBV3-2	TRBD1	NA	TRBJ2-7	CASSQVGTGKYEQYF	TGTGCCAGCAGCCAAGTGGGGACAGGGAAGTACGAGCAGTACTTC
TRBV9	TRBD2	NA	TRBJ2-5	CASSRRGDQETQYF	TGTGCCAGCAGCCGGCGGGGGGACCAAGAGACCCAGTACTTC
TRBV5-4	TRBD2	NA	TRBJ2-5	CASSPTSGGETQYF	TGTGCCAGCAGCCCAACTAGCGGGGGAGAGACCCAGTACTTC
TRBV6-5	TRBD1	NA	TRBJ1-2	CASSYPRQGVVGYTF	TGTGCCAGCAGTTACCCACGACAGGGGGTTGTGGGCTACACCTTC
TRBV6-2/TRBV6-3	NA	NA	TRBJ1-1	CASSYIRNTEAFF	TGTGCCAGCAGTTACATCAGGAACACTGAAGCTTTCTTT